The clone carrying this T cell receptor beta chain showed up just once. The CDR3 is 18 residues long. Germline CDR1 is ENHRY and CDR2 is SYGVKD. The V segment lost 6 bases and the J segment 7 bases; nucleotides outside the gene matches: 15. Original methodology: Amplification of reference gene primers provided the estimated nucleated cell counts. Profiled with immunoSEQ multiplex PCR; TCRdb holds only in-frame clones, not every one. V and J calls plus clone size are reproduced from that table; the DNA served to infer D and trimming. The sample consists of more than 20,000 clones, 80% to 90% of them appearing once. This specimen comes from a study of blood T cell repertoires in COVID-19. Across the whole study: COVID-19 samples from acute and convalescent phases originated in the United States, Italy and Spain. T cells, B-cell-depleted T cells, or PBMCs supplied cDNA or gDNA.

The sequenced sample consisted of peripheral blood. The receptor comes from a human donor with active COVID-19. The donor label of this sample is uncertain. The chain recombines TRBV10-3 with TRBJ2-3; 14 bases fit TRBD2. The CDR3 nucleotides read TGTGCCATCAGCGCCGGGACTAGCGGGAGTCAACGAGTGAATACGCAGTATTTT. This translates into CAISAGTSGSQRVNTQYF.